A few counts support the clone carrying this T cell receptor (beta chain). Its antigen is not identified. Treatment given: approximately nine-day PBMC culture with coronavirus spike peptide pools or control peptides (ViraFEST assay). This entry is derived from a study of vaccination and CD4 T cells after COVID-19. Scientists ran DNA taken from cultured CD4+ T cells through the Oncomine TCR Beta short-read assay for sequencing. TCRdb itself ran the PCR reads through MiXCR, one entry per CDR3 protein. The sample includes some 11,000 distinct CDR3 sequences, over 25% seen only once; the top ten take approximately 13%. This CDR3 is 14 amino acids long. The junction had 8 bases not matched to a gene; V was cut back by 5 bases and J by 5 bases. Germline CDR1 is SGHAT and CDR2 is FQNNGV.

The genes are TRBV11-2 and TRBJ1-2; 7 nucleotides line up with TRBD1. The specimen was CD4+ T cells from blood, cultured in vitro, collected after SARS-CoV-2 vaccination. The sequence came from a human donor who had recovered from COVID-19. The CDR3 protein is CASSRDRAYYGYTF. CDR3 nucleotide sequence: TGTGCCAGCAGCCGGGACAGAGCGTATTATGGCTACACCTTC.